This is a list of T cell receptor beta chains from one sample in a study of blood T cell repertoires in COVID-19. Repertoires were generated with immunoSEQ multiplex PCR, while TCRdb's copy carries only in-frame clones and drops some. The profile covers 130,000 or so clones, with around 84% appearing a single time and about a sixth taken by the ten largest. Input material: peripheral blood. The receptors originated from a woman of 80 years or more with acute or convalescent COVID-19. CDR3s include the opening cysteine and the closing phenylalanine or tryptophan. D genes are given only for firm matches. Rows may omit the clone size; those that give it use once, few, many or a size class.

>TRBD1|TRBV5-1|TRBJ2-7|few
CASSSGTGSYEQYF
TGCGCCAGCAGCTCCGGGACAGGGAGCTACGAGCAGTACTTC
>NA|TRBV7-2|TRBJ2-1|NA
CASSLARASEPGNNEQFF
TGTGCCAGCAGCTTAGCACGAGCTAGCGAGCCCGGAAACAATGAGCAGTTCTTC
>NA|TRBV2|TRBJ1-3|NA
CASSDLSGNTIYF
TGTGCCAGCAGTGACTTATCTGGAAACACCATATATTTT
>NA|TRBV4-1|TRBJ2-7|once
CASSQEVRQGYEQYF
TGCGCCAGCAGCCAAGAAGTACGCCAGGGCTACGAGCAGTACTTC
>NA|TRBV6-1|TRBJ1-5|NA
CASSDRTLIGQPQHF
TGTGCCAGCAGTGATAGGACACTGATCGGTCAGCCCCAGCATTTT
>TRBD1|TRBV19|TRBJ2-1|NA
CASSRGEDRAYNEQFF
TGTGCCAGTAGTAGAGGGGAGGACAGGGCCTACAATGAGCAGTTCTTC
>NA|TRBV19|TRBJ1-1|NA
CASTARGVTEAFF
TGTGCCAGTACGGCCAGGGGAGTCACTGAAGCTTTCTTT
>NA|TRBV18|TRBJ2-7|NA
CASSPLSGVSSYEQYF
TGTGCCAGCTCACCATTGTCGGGGGTCAGTTCCTACGAGCAGTACTTC
>TRBD1|TRBV5-4|TRBJ1-2|NA
CASRLNTGGLYYTF
TGTGCCAGCAGACTAAATACAGGGGGGCTATACTACACCTTC
>NA|TRBV3-1/TRBV3-2|TRBJ2-4|NA
CASSQDLTGVAKNIQYF
TGTGCCAGCAGCCAAGATCTTACGGGGGTAGCCAAAAACATTCAGTACTTC
>TRBD1|TRBV7-2|TRBJ1-2|few
CASSLGTGVRGYTF
TGTGCCAGCAGCCTGGGGACAGGGGTGAGAGGCTACACCTTC
>TRBD1|TRBV2|TRBJ1-2|once
CASIVGTATYYGYTF
TGTGCCAGCATCGTCGGGACAGCGACCTACTATGGCTACACCTTC
>NA|TRBV1|TRBJ2-5|NA
CTSSQGSGGEETQYF
TGCACCAGCAGCCAAGGTAGCGGGGGGGAAGAGACCCAGTACTTC
>NA|TRBV5-4|TRBJ1-6|NA
CASSPAGLRNSPLHF
TGTGCCAGCAGCCCCGCGGGCCTACGGAATTCACCCCTCCACTTT
>NA|TRBV13|TRBJ1-5|NA
CASSLGVDKPNQPQHF
TGTGCCAGCAGCTTAGGGGTCGACAAGCCGAATCAGCCCCAGCATTTT
>NA|TRBV4-1|TRBJ2-3|NA
CASSQEGPDTQYF
TGCGCCAGCAGCCAAGAGGGCCCAGATACGCAGTATTTT
>NA|TRBV2|TRBJ1-3|NA
CASSPRQGRGNTIYF
TGTGCCAGCAGCCCCCGGCAGGGCCGTGGAAACACCATATATTTT
>TRBD1|TRBV19|TRBJ2-5|NA
CASRQGRETQYF
TGTGCCAGTCGACAGGGGAGAGAGACCCAGTACTTC
>TRBD1|TRBV2|TRBJ1-1|NA
CASSWDRDTEAFF
TGTGCCAGCAGCTGGGACAGGGACACTGAAGCTTTCTTT
>NA|TRBV7-2|TRBJ2-7|NA
CASSSFLYEQYF
TGTGCCAGCAGCTCCTTTCTTTACGAGCAGTACTTC
>TRBD2|TRBV2|TRBJ2-3|NA
CASRSIAGYTDTQYF
TGTGCCAGCAGGTCCATAGCGGGGTACACAGATACGCAGTATTTT
>TRBD2|TRBV4-1|TRBJ2-3|NA
CASSQDGSGGVTDTQYF
TGCGCCAGCAGCCAAGATGGTAGCGGGGGGGTCACAGATACGCAGTATTTT
>NA|TRBV7-9|TRBJ1-2|NA
CASSFPTPPGPTYGYTF
TGTGCCAGCAGCTTCCCAACACCGCCAGGCCCAACCTATGGCTACACCTTC
>TRBD2|TRBV5-8|TRBJ2-3|NA
CASSWGGRTSLEDTQYF
TGTGCCAGCAGCTGGGGGGGCCGGACTAGCCTCGAAGATACGCAGTATTTT
>TRBD1|TRBV7-9|TRBJ2-7|NA
CASSLGGVIYEQYF
TGTGCCAGCAGCCTAGGGGGCGTCATCTACGAGCAGTACTTC
>NA|TRBV2|TRBJ1-1|NA
CASSRDTHTEAFF
TGTGCCAGCAGTAGGGACACCCACACTGAAGCTTTCTTT
>TRBD1|TRBV5-4|TRBJ1-2|NA
CASGPRDRVVGYTF
TGTGCCAGCGGACCTCGGGACAGGGTTGTTGGCTACACCTTC
>NA|TRBV6-1|TRBJ1-1|NA
CASSDPDTMNTEAFF
TGTGCCAGCAGTGACCCGGACACCATGAACACTGAAGCTTTCTTT
>NA|TRBV18|TRBJ2-7|NA
CASSLARKYEQYF
TGTGCCAGCTCGCTGGCCCGAAAGTACGAGCAGTACTTC
>TRBD2|TRBV6-2/TRBV6-3|TRBJ2-7|few
CASSYETGAGTKAYEQYF
TGTGCCAGCAGTTACGAGACCGGAGCCGGGACTAAAGCCTACGAGCAGTACTTC
>NA|TRBV5-4|TRBJ1-1|NA
CASSPLRGGTEAFF
TGTGCCAGCAGCCCTCTACGGGGGGGAACTGAAGCTTTCTTT
>TRBD1|TRBV5-6|TRBJ1-1|few
CASSPTGGKENTEAFF
TGTGCCAGCAGCCCGACAGGGGGCAAGGAGAACACTGAAGCTTTCTTT
>NA|TRBV27|TRBJ1-6|NA
CASSLIRPGGNSPLHF
TGTGCCAGCAGTTTAATCCGGCCCGGGGGGAATTCACCCCTCCACTTT
>TRBD1|TRBV3-1/TRBV3-2|TRBJ2-5|few
CASSQGTGRETQYF
TGTGCCAGCAGCCAAGGGACAGGGCGAGAGACCCAGTACTTC